This T cell receptor beta chain was captured in a study of cytomegalovirus exposure and HLA in healthy donors. General study findings and limits: A few CMV-associated chains proved CMV antigen-specific in vitro. Presence/absence results assume similar sequencing depth per donor, which may not hold.

Details on this clone: Its matching antigen is unknown.

Germline V gene sequence: CDR1 SGDLS, CDR2 YYNGEE. The V and J ends lost 3 bases and 3 bases, in that order; junction bases with no gene match: 6. There are 16 residues in the CDR3. Primers included in the PCR were 60 Vbeta and 13 Jbeta primers. The protocol was immunoSEQ multiplex PCR, while the TCRdb copy is restricted to in-frame clones and leaves out a portion. Among 150,000 to 200,000 clones listed, over 80% were seen once. The sequence derives from a girl between 10 and 17 years old in good health and CMV-seropositive. V is TRBV9 and J is TRBJ2-2; 9 nucleotides match TRBD1. Sequencing used PBMCs. The CDR3 reads CASSDRGQGHTGELFF. The CDR3 region has the DNA TGTGCCAGCAGCGACAGGGGGCAGGGTCACACCGGGGAGCTGTTTTTT.